This is a list of T cell receptor beta chains from one sample in a study of regulatory T cells in long-lasting Graves disease. TCRdb reprocessed the multiplex PCR reads via MiXCR and lists one record per CDR3 protein. The table has over 400,000 distinct CDR3 sequences, 14% seen once. These data also formed part of another study, on T cells in Graves' hyperthyroidism and ophthalmopathy.

The sequencing here drew on peripheral blood mononuclear cells (PBMCs), taken at new diagnosis, from a patient treated with antithyroid drugs. These receptors all stem from a woman between 45 and 60 years old with Graves disease. Each CDR3 is given with its conserved first and last residue. Fields, in order: J gene, V gene, clone size, D gene, CDR3 DNA, CDR3 protein. D genes are given only for firm matches. A row's size may be missing; if present it is once, few, many or a size class.

J gene: TRBJ1-2
V gene: TRBV5-8
clone size: -
D gene: -
CDR3 DNA: TGTGCCAGCAGCTTGTATTCGGAGGGGGATGGCTACACCTTC
CDR3 protein: CASSLYSEGDGYTF

J gene: TRBJ1-1
V gene: TRBV11-2
clone size: many
D gene: -
CDR3 DNA: TGTGCCAGCAGCTTAGATGTCCAGCCCGACACTGAAGCTTTCTTT
CDR3 protein: CASSLDVQPDTEAFF

J gene: TRBJ2-3
V gene: TRBV5-1
clone size: many
D gene: -
CDR3 DNA: TGCGCCAGCAGCTTGGCCGTTGGGGGGCCCCCCACAGATACGCAGTATTTT
CDR3 protein: CASSLAVGGPPTDTQYF

J gene: TRBJ2-3
V gene: TRBV6-1
clone size: many
D gene: -
CDR3 DNA: TGTGCCAGCATCCCCAAACACCAAACAGATACGCAGTATTTT
CDR3 protein: CASIPKHQTDTQYF

J gene: TRBJ2-5
V gene: TRBV4-2
clone size: -
D gene: -
CDR3 DNA: TGTGCCAGCAGCCAAGAGGGGAATTTGAAGACCCAGTACTTC
CDR3 protein: CASSQEGNLKTQYF

J gene: TRBJ2-2
V gene: TRBV27
clone size: many
D gene: -
CDR3 DNA: TGTGCCAGCAGTTTATCGCCTAACCCGGGCACCGGGGAGCTGTTTTTT
CDR3 protein: CASSLSPNPGTGELFF

J gene: TRBJ2-1
V gene: TRBV12-3/TRBV12-4
clone size: many
D gene: -
CDR3 DNA: TGTGCCAGCAGTTTCGGGGACCCCATTAGTGAGCAGTTCTTC
CDR3 protein: CASSFGDPISEQFF

J gene: TRBJ1-1
V gene: TRBV3-1
clone size: many
D gene: TRBD1
CDR3 DNA: TGTGCCAGCAGCGCCAACAGGGGGCTTGTCACTGAAGCTTTCTTT
CDR3 protein: CASSANRGLVTEAFF

J gene: TRBJ2-2
V gene: TRBV6-9
clone size: few
D gene: -
CDR3 DNA: TGTGCCAGCAGTTACCCCCCGAGGACGATAGGAACCGGGGAGCTGTTTTTT
CDR3 protein: CASSYPPRTIGTGELFF

J gene: TRBJ2-1
V gene: TRBV4-1
clone size: -
D gene: -
CDR3 DNA: TGCGCCAGCAGCCGTGGTAGAACCAGGGGTGAGCAGTTCTTC
CDR3 protein: CASSRGRTRGEQFF

J gene: TRBJ2-4
V gene: TRBV28
clone size: few
D gene: -
CDR3 DNA: TGTGCCAGCAGTTTGGTCCGGGGGCAACACATTCAGTACTTC
CDR3 protein: CASSLVRGQHIQYF

J gene: TRBJ2-1
V gene: TRBV27
clone size: many
D gene: -
CDR3 DNA: TGTGCCAGCAGTTTATCACGGGACTTGAGGGGTGAGCAGTTCTTC
CDR3 protein: CASSLSRDLRGEQFF

J gene: TRBJ2-5
V gene: TRBV10-3
clone size: few
D gene: TRBD1
CDR3 DNA: TGTGCCATCAGTGAGGGGACAGGGGAAGTCCAAGAGACCCAGTACTTC
CDR3 protein: CAISEGTGEVQETQYF

J gene: TRBJ2-1
V gene: TRBV27
clone size: many
D gene: TRBD2
CDR3 DNA: TGTGCCAGCAGTGATACCGGGACTAGGGCCAATGAGCAGTTCTTC
CDR3 protein: CASSDTGTRANEQFF

J gene: TRBJ1-2
V gene: TRBV5-6
clone size: -
D gene: TRBD1
CDR3 DNA: TGTGCCAGCAGCTGGTCTACAGGGGCCGGTGGCTACACCTTC
CDR3 protein: CASSWSTGAGGYTF

J gene: TRBJ2-2
V gene: TRBV27
clone size: few
D gene: -
CDR3 DNA: TGTGCCAGCAGTGGTCTAACAGGGTTGAACACCGGGGAGCTGTTTTTT
CDR3 protein: CASSGLTGLNTGELFF

J gene: TRBJ2-1
V gene: TRBV5-1
clone size: many
D gene: TRBD2
CDR3 DNA: TGCGCCAGCAGCTTCGGACTAGCGCTACGGAGCTCCTACAATGAGCAGTTCTTC
CDR3 protein: CASSFGLALRSSYNEQFF

J gene: TRBJ2-5
V gene: TRBV18
clone size: -
D gene: TRBD2
CDR3 DNA: TGTGCCAGCTCAAGGACTAGCGGGAGTGGTGAGACCCAGTACTTC
CDR3 protein: CASSRTSGSGETQYF

J gene: TRBJ1-1
V gene: TRBV28
clone size: many
D gene: -
CDR3 DNA: TGTGCCAGCGCCAGGGAAAGTGAAGCTTTCTTT
CDR3 protein: CASARESEAFF

J gene: TRBJ2-1
V gene: TRBV9
clone size: few
D gene: -
CDR3 DNA: TGTGCCAGCAGCGTAGCCCCCGTCAATGAGCAGTTCTTC
CDR3 protein: CASSVAPVNEQFF

J gene: TRBJ2-3
V gene: TRBV4-2
clone size: many
D gene: TRBD2
CDR3 DNA: TGTGCCAGCAGCCAAGAGGTCCCGGTCGGCGGGAGAGCAGATACGCAGTATTTT
CDR3 protein: CASSQEVPVGGRADTQYF

J gene: TRBJ1-2
V gene: TRBV24-1
clone size: -
D gene: -
CDR3 DNA: TGTGCCACCAGTGATTTTTCTCAGAACTATGGCTACACCTTC
CDR3 protein: CATSDFSQNYGYTF

J gene: TRBJ1-2
V gene: TRBV5-6
clone size: many
D gene: -
CDR3 DNA: TGTGCCAGCAGCTTGATCGACACAGCTCACTATGGCTACACCTTC
CDR3 protein: CASSLIDTAHYGYTF

J gene: TRBJ2-7
V gene: TRBV20-1
clone size: few
D gene: -
CDR3 DNA: TGCAGTGCTAGGGACGGTCAGTACGAGCAGTACTTC
CDR3 protein: CSARDGQYEQYF

J gene: TRBJ1-1
V gene: TRBV6-1
clone size: many
D gene: -
CDR3 DNA: TGTGCCAGCAGTGAGGGCCTTGATGGTTCTGAAGCTTTCTTT
CDR3 protein: CASSEGLDGSEAFF

J gene: TRBJ2-3
V gene: TRBV20-1
clone size: few
D gene: TRBD2
CDR3 DNA: TGCAGTGTCCTACTAGCGGGTCTAGGAGATACGCAGTATTTT
CDR3 protein: CSVLLAGLGDTQYF

J gene: TRBJ2-1
V gene: TRBV5-1
clone size: many
D gene: TRBD2
CDR3 DNA: TGCGCCAGCAGCTTGGCTGAGACTAGCGGAGAAGCCTCCTACAATGAGCAGTTCTTC
CDR3 protein: CASSLAETSGEASYNEQFF

J gene: TRBJ2-1
V gene: TRBV2
clone size: many
D gene: TRBD2
CDR3 DNA: TGTGCCAGCAGTGATAGGACTAGCGGGATCTCAAGCTCCTACAATGAGCAGTTCTTC
CDR3 protein: CASSDRTSGISSSYNEQFF

J gene: TRBJ2-2
V gene: TRBV12-3/TRBV12-4
clone size: many
D gene: TRBD2
CDR3 DNA: TGTGCCAGCAGTGTCAGCAGCGGGATTGGGGTCGGGGAGCTGTTTTTT
CDR3 protein: CASSVSSGIGVGELFF

J gene: TRBJ1-2
V gene: TRBV20-1
clone size: few
D gene: -
CDR3 DNA: TGCAGTGCCAATAGCTTGCAGGGTGGCGGCTACACCTTC
CDR3 protein: CSANSLQGGGYTF

J gene: TRBJ2-7
V gene: TRBV20-1
clone size: many
D gene: TRBD1
CDR3 DNA: TGCAGTGCTAGTTTCCGGGACAGGTCATACGAGCAGTACTTC
CDR3 protein: CSASFRDRSYEQYF

J gene: TRBJ2-7
V gene: TRBV2
clone size: many
D gene: -
CDR3 DNA: TGTGCCAGCAGTTACAGGGTGGGTTTTGAATACGAGCAGTACTTC
CDR3 protein: CASSYRVGFEYEQYF

J gene: TRBJ2-1
V gene: TRBV20-1
clone size: many
D gene: -
CDR3 DNA: TGCAGTGCTAGCCTTAGAGTGAGCGGTAATGAGCAGTTCTTC
CDR3 protein: CSASLRVSGNEQFF

J gene: TRBJ2-1
V gene: TRBV7-9
clone size: -
D gene: TRBD2
CDR3 DNA: TGTGCCAGCAGCTTAACCTCCCGGCCTAGCGGGAGGGCCGGGGATGAGCAGTTCTTC
CDR3 protein: CASSLTSRPSGRAGDEQFF

J gene: TRBJ2-7
V gene: TRBV13
clone size: many
D gene: TRBD1
CDR3 DNA: TGTGCCAGCAGCTCAGGGGGCATCGAGCAGTACTTC
CDR3 protein: CASSSGGIEQYF

J gene: TRBJ2-7
V gene: TRBV28
clone size: many
D gene: TRBD1
CDR3 DNA: TGTGCCAGCAGTTTGGCCGGGACAGGGGGCTTAGAGCAGTACTTC
CDR3 protein: CASSLAGTGGLEQYF

J gene: TRBJ2-1
V gene: TRBV28
clone size: -
D gene: -
CDR3 DNA: TGTGCCAGCAGCGGACCTCCGTTCTTATCCTACAATGAGCAGTTCTTC
CDR3 protein: CASSGPPFLSYNEQFF

J gene: TRBJ1-1
V gene: TRBV11-2
clone size: many
D gene: -
CDR3 DNA: TGTGCCAGCAGCCCGTTGACCATAGGCACTGAAGCTTTCTTT
CDR3 protein: CASSPLTIGTEAFF

J gene: TRBJ2-7
V gene: TRBV18
clone size: few
D gene: -
CDR3 DNA: TGTGCCAGCTCACACCCATCTCGGACAGACTACTACGAGCAGTACTTC
CDR3 protein: CASSHPSRTDYYEQYF

J gene: TRBJ2-2
V gene: TRBV6-5
clone size: -
D gene: -
CDR3 DNA: TGTGCCAGCAGCTACGGGGGACCCGGCGGGGAGCTGTTTTTT
CDR3 protein: CASSYGGPGGELFF

J gene: TRBJ2-2
V gene: TRBV5-1
clone size: few
D gene: TRBD1
CDR3 DNA: TGCGCCAGCAGCCTAAGAGCGACAGGGGGCAACACCGGGGAGCTGTTTTTT
CDR3 protein: CASSLRATGGNTGELFF